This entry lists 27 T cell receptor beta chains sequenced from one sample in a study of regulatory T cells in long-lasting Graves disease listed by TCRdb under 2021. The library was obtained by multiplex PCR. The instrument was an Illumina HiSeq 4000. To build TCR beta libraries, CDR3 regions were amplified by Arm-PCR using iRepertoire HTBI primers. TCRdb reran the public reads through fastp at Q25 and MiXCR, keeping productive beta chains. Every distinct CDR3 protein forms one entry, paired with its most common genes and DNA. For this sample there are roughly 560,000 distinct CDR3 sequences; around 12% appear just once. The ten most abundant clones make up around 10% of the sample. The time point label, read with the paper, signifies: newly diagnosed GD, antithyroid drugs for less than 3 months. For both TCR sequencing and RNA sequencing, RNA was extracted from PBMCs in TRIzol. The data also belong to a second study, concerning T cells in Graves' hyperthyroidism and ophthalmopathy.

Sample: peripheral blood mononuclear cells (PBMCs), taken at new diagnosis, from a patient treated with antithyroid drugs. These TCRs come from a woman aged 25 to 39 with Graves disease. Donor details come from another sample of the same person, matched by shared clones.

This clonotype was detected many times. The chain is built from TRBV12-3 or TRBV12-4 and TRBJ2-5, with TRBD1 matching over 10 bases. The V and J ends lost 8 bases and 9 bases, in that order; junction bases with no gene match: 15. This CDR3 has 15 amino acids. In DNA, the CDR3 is TGTGCCAGCTGGGGTGGGGACAGGGGCCGTGAGGCCCAGTACTTC. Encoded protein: CASWGGDRGREAQYF.

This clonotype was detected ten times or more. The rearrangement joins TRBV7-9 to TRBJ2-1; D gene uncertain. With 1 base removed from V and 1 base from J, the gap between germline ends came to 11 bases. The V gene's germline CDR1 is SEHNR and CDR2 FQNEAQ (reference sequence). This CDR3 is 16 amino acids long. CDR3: CASSLGLYLSYNEQFF. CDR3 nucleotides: TGTGCCAGCAGCTTAGGTTTGTACTTATCCTACAATGAGCAGTTCTTC. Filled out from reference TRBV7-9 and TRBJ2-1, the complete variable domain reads DTGVSQNPRHKITKRGQNVTFRCDPISEHNRLYWYRQTLGQGPEFLTYFQNEAQLEKSRLLSDRFSAERPKGSFSTLEIQRTEQGDSAMYLCASSLGLYLSYNEQFFGPGTRLTVL.

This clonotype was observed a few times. The chain's CDR3 is CASRTTGDGTEAFF. The CDR3 bases are TGTGCCAGCAGAACTACAGGGGATGGCACTGAAGCTTTCTTT. This chain joins TRBV11-2 and TRBJ1-1, with 7 bases aligning to TRBD1. Trimming removed 6 bases from V and 4 bases from J; junction bases left unmatched: 8. CDR1 is SGHAT and CDR2 is FQNNGV in the germline V gene. The CDR3 has 14 amino acids.

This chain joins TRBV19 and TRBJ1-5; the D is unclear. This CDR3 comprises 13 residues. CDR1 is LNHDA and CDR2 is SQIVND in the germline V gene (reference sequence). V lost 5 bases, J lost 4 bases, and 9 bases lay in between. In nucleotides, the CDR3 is TGTGCCAGTAGTGACCAGAGTAATCAGCCCCAGCATTTT. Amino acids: CASSDQSNQPQHF. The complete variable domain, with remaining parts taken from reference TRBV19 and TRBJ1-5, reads DGGITQSPKYLFRKEGQNVTLSCEQNLNHDAMYWYRQDPGQGLRLIYYSQIVNDFQKGDIAEGYSVSREKKESFPLTVTSAQKNPTAFYLCASSDQSNQPQHFGDGTRLSIL.

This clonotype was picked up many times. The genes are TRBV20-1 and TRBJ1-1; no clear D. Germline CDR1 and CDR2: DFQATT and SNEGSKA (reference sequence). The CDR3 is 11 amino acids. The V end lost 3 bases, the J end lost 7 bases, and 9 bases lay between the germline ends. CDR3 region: CSASPGFEAFF. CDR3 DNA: TGCAGTGCTAGCCCCGGATTTGAAGCTTTCTTT.

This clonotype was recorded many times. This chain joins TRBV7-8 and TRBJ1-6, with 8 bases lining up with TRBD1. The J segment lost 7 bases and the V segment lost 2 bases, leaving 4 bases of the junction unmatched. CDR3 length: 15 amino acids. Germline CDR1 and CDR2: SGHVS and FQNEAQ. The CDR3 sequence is CASSLRSGGNSPLHF. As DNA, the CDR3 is TGTGCCAGCAGCTTACGATCAGGGGGCAATTCACCCCTCCACTTT.

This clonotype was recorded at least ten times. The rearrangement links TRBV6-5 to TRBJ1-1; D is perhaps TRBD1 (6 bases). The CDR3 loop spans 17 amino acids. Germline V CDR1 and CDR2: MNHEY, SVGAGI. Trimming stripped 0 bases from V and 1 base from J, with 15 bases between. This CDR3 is CASSYSAGADRNTEAFF. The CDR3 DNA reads TGTGCCAGCAGTTACTCGGCAGGGGCCGATAGGAACACTGAAGCTTTCTTT.

The CDR3 DNA reads as TGCGCCAGCAGTGAGGGGAACAGGGGGGGCAATCAGCCCCAGCATTTT. Translated: CASSEGNRGGNQPQHF. The rearrangement links TRBV10-1 to TRBJ1-5; TRBD1 matches at 8 bases. Unmatched junction bases numbered 5, after V lost 2 bases and J lost 2 bases. Germline CDR1 reads WNHNN; CDR2 reads SYGVQD (reference sequence). This CDR3 contains 16 residues.

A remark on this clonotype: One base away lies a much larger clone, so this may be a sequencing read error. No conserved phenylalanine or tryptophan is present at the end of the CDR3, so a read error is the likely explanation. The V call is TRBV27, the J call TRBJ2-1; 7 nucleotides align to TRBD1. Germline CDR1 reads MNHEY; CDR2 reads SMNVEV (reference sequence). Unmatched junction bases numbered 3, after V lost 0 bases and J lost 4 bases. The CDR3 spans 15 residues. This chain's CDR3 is CASSLSMTGYNEQFS. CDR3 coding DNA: TGTGCCAGCAGTTTATCGATGACAGGGTACAATGAGCAGTTCTCC.

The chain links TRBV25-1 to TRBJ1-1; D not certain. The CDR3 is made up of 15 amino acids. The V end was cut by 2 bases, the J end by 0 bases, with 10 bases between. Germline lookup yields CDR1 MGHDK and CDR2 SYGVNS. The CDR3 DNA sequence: TGTGCCAGCAGTGAAAGAGGCACCATGAACACTGAAGCTTTCTTT. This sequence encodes CASSERGTMNTEAFF.

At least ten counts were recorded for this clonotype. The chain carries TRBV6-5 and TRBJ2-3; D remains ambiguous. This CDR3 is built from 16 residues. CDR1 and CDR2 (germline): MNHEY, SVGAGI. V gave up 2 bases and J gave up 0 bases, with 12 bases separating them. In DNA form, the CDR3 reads TGTGCCAGCAGTTACCCAGAAGAGCTAAGCACAGATACGCAGTATTTT. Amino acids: CASSYPEELSTDTQYF.

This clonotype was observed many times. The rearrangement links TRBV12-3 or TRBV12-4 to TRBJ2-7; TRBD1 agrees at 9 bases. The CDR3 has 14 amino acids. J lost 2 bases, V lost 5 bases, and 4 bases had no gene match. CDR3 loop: CASSPTGGAYEQYF. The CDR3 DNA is TGTGCCAGCAGTCCTACAGGGGGCGCCTACGAGCAGTACTTC.

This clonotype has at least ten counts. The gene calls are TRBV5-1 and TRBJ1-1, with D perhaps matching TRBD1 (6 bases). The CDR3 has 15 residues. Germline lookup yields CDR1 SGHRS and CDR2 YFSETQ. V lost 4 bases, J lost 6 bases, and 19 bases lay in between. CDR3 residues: CASSVRGGAGAEAFF. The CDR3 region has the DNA TGCGCCAGCAGCGTCCGGGGGGGGGCGGGCGCTGAAGCTTTCTTT.

The DNA for the CDR3 is TGTGCCAGCAGCTTGTTCGCGGGAGTGATCTACAATGAGCAGTTCTTC. Its translation is CASSLFAGVIYNEQFF. The chain carries TRBV7-8 and TRBJ2-1, with 7 bases aligning to TRBD2. V trimming: 3 bases; J trimming: 3 bases; junction bases outside the gene matches: 8. The germline gives CDR1 SGHVS, CDR2 FQNEAQ. This CDR3 has 16 residues.

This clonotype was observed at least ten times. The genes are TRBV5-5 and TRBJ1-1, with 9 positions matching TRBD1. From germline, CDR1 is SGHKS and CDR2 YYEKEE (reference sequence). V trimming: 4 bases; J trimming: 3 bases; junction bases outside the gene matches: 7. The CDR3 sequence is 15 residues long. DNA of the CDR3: TGTGCCAGCAGCGTAAGGGACAGGGCATACACTGAAGCTTTCTTT. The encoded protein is CASSVRDRAYTEAFF.

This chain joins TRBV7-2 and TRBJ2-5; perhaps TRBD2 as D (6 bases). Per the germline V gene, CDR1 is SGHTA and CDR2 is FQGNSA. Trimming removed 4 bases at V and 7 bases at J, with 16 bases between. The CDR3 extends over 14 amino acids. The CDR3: CASSSRTPAGTQYF. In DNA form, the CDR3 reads TGTGCCAGCAGCTCCCGGACCCCAGCGGGGACCCAGTACTTC.

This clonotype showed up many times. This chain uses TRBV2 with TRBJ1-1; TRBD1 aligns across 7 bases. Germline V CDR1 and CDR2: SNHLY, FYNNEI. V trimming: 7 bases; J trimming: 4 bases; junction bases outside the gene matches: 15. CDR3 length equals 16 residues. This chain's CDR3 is CASTPEGGGDSTEAFF. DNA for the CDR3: TGTGCCAGCACACCCGAAGGGGGCGGGGATAGCACTGAAGCTTTCTTT.

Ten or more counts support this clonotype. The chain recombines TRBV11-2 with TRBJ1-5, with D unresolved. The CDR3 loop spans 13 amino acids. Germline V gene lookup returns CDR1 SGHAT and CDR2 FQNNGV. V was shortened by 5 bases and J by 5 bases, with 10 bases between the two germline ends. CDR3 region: CASSLTADQPQHF. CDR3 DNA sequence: TGTGCCAGCAGCCTCACAGCGGATCAGCCCCAGCATTTT.

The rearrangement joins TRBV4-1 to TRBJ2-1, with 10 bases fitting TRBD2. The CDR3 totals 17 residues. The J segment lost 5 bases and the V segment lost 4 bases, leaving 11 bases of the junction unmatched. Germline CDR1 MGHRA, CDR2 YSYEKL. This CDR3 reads CASSPPAKREGNNEQFF. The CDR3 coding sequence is TGCGCCAGCAGCCCCCCCGCTAAGCGGGAGGGAAACAATGAGCAGTTCTTC.

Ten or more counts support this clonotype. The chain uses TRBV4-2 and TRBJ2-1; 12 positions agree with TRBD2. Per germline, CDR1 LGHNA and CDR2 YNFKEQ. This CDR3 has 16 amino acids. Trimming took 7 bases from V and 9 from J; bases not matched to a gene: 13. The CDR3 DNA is TGTGCCAGCACCACAAGGAGAACTAGCGGGAGGTCTGAGCAGTTCTTC. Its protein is CASTTRRTSGRSEQFF.

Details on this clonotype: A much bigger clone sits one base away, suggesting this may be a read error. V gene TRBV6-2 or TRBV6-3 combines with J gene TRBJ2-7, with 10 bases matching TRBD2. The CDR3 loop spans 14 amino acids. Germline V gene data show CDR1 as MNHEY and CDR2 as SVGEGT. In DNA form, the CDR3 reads TGTGCCGGCAGCAGGACTAGCGGAGCATACGAGCAGTACTTC. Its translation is CAGSRTSGAYEQYF.

The CDR3, as DNA: TGTGCCAGCAGTCATACCGGGACAGGGGGGGAGCAGTACTTC. It codes for CASSHTGTGGEQYF. V gene TRBV12-3 or TRBV12-4 combines with J gene TRBJ2-7, with 11 bases that match TRBD1. The CDR3 covers 14 residues. Trimming took 5 bases from V and 7 from J; bases not matched to a gene: 7.

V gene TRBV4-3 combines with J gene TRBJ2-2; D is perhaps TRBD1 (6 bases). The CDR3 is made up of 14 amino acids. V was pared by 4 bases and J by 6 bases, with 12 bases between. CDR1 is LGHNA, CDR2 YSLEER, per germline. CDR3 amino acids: CASSLLQGAGELFF. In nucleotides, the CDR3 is TGCGCCAGCAGCCTGTTACAGGGTGCCGGGGAGCTGTTTTTT.

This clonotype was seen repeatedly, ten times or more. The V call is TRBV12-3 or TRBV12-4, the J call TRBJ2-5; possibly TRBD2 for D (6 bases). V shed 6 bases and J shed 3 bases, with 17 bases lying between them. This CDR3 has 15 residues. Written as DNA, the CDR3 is TGTGCCAGCAGCCCCCGGGGACTTCTAAAAGAGACCCAGTACTTC. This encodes CASSPRGLLKETQYF.

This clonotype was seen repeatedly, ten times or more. CDR3 DNA sequence: TGTGCCAGCAGCCAGCCAGGAGCGGGAGTATCCTACGAGCAGTACTTC. It specifies CASSQPGAGVSYEQYF. The gene calls are TRBV7-9 and TRBJ2-7, with TRBD2 identical over 8 bases. V gave up 5 bases and J gave up 1 base; unmatched junction bases: 10. The CDR3 totals 16 residues. Germline V gene sequence: CDR1 SEHNR, CDR2 FQNEAQ (reference sequence).

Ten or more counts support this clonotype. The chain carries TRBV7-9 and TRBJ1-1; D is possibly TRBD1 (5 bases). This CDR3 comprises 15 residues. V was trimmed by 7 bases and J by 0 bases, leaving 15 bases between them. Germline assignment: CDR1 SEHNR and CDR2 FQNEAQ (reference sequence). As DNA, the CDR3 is TGTGCCAGCATTGACAGAGACTTGGTGAACACTGAAGCTTTCTTT. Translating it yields CASIDRDLVNTEAFF. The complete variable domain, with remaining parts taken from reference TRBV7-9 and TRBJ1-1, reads DTGVSQNPRHKITKRGQNVTFRCDPISEHNRLYWYRQTLGQGPEFLTYFQNEAQLEKSRLLSDRFSAERPKGSFSTLEIQRTEQGDSAMYLCASIDRDLVNTEAFFGQGTRLTVV.

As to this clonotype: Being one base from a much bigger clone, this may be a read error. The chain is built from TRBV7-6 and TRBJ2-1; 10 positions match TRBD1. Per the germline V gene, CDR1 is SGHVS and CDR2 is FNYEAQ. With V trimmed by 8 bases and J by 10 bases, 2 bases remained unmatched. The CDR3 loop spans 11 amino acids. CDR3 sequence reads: CASGTGDEQFF. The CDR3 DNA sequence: TGTGCCAGCGGGACAGGGGACGAGCAGTTCTTC.